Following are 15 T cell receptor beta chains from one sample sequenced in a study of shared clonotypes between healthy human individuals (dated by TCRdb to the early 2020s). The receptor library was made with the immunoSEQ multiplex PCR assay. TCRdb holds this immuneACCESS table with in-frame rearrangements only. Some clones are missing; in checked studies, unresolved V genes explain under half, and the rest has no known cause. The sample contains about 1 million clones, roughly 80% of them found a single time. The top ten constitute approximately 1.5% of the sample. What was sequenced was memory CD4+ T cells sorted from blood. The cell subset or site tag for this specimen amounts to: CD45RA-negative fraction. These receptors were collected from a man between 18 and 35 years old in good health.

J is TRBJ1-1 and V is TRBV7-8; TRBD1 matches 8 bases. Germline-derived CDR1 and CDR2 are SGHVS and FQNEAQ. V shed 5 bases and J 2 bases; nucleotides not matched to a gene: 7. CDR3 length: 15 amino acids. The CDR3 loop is CASSIRDRYNTEAFF. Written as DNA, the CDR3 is TGTGCCAGCAGCATAAGGGACAGGTATAACACTGAAGCTTTCTTT.

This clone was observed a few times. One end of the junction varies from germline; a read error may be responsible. Here the CDR3 DNA reads TGTGCCAGCAGCCTTAGCGCCCTCTACCAGGAGACCCAGTACTTC. Its protein product is CASSLSALYQETQYF. The V call is TRBV9, the J call TRBJ2-5, with D tentatively TRBD2 (5 bases). Germline V lookup: CDR1 SGDLS, CDR2 YYNGEE. This CDR3 contains 15 residues.

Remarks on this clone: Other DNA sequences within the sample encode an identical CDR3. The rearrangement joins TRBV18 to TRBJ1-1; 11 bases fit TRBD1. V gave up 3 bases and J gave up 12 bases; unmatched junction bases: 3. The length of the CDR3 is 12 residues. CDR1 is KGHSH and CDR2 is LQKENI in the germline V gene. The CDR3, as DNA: TGTGCCAGCTCACCCGGACAGGGGGCGACTTTCTTT. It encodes CASSPGQGATFF.

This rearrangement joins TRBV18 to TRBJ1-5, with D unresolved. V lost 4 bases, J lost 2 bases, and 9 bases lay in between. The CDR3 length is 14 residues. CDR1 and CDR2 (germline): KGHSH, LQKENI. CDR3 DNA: TGTGCCAGCTCACTGGAAGGTGGCAATCAGCCCCAGCATTTT. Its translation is CASSLEGGNQPQHF.

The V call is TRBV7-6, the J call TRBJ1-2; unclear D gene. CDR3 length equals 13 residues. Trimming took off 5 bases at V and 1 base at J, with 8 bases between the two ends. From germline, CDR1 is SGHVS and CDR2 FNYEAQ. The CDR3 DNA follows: TGTGCCAGCAGCGGCGGGCGTAACTATGGCTACACCTTC. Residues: CASSGGRNYGYTF.

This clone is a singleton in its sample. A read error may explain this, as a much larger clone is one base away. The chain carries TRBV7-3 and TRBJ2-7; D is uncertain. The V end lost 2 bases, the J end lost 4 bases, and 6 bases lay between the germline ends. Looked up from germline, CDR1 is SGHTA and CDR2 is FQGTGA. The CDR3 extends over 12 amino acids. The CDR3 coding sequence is TGTGCCAGCAGCTTAGTAGGTTACGAGCAGTACTTC. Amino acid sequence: CASSLVGYEQYF. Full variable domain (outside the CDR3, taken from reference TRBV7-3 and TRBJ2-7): GAGVSQTPSNKVTEKGKYVELRCDPISGHTALYWYRQSLGQGPEFLIYFQGTGAADDSGLPNDRFFAVRPEGSVSTLKIQRTERGDSAVYLCASSLVGYEQYFGPGTRLTVT.

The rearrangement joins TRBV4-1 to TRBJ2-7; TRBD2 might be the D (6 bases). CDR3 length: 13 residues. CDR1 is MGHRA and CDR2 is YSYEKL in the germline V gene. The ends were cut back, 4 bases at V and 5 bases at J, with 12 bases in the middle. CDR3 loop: CASSRRGADEQYF. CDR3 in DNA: TGCGCCAGCAGCCGGCGCGGGGCTGACGAGCAGTACTTC.

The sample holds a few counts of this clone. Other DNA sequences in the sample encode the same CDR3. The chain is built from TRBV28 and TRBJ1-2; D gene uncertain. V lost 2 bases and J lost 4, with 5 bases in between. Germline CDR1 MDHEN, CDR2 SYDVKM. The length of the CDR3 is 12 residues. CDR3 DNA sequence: TGTGCCAGCAGTTTAAACGGCTATGGCTACACCTTC. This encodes CASSLNGYGYTF.

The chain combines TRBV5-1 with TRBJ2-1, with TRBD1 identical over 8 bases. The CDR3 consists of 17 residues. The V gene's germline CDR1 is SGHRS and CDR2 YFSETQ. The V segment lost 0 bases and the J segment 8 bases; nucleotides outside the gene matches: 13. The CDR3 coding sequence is TGCGCCAGCAGCTTGGTCGGGACAGGCTTTTCGAATGATGAGCAGTTCTTC. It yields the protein CASSLVGTGFSNDEQFF.

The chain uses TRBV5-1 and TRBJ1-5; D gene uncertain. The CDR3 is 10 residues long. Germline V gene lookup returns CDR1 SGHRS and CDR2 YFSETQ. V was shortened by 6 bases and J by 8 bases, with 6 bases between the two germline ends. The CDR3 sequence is CASTFKPQHF. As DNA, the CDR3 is TGCGCCAGCACTTTTAAGCCCCAGCATTTT.

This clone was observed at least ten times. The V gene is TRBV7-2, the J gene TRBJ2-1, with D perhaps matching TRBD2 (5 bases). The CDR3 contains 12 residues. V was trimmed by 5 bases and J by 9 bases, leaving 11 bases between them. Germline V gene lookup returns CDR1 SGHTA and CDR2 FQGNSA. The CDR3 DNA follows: TGTGCCAGCAGCGAGGGCAAGGGTGAGCAGTTCTTC. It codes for CASSEGKGEQFF.

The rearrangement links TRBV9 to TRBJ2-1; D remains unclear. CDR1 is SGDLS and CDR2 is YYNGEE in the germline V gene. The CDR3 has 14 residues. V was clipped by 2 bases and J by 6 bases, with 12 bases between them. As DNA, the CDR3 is TGTGCCAGCAGCGTGTCCCCGGACGTCAATGAGCAGTTCTTC. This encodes CASSVSPDVNEQFF.

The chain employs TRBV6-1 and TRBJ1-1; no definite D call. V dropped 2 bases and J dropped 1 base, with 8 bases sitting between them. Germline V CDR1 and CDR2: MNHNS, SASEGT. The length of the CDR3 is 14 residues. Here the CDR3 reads CASSESPGNTEAFF. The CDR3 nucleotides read TGTGCCAGCAGTGAAAGCCCAGGGAACACTGAAGCTTTCTTT.

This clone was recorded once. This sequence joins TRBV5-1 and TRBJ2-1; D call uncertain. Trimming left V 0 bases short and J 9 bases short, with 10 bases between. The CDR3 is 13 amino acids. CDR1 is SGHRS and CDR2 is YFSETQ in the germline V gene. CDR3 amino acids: CASSLAPSSEQFF. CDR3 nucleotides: TGCGCCAGCAGCTTGGCCCCTTCTAGTGAGCAGTTCTTC. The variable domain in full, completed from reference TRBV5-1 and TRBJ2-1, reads KAGVTQTPRYLIKTRGQQVTLSCSPISGHRSVSWYQQTPGQGLQFLFEYFSETQRNKGNFPGRFSGRQFSNSRSEMNVSTLELGDSALYLCASSLAPSSEQFFGPGTRLTVL.

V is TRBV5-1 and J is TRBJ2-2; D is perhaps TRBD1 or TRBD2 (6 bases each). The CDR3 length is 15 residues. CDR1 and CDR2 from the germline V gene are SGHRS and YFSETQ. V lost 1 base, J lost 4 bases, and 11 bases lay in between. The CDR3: CASSLSGAGTGELFF. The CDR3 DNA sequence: TGCGCCAGCAGCTTGTCGGGGGCAGGCACCGGGGAGCTGTTTTTT.